A selection of T cell receptor beta chains follows, all from one sample in a study of T-cell memory formation after mild COVID-19. TCRdb used MiXCR to reprocess the 5' RACE reads, holding one entry per CDR3 protein. The data contain 450,000 to 650,000 distinct CDR3 sequences, approximately 20% of them singletons. Material for sequencing was PBMCs or a T cell subset sorted from them (not recorded which). These TCRs come from an adult woman who had mild COVID-19 (a few samples of this study predate the infection). Cell type and time point are not known. CDR3s include the opening cysteine and the closing phenylalanine or tryptophan. The D gene is left open where the match is weak. The size field is filled for only some rows; it gives once, few, many or a size class.

d_gene: -
abundance: few
j_gene: TRBJ1-1
v_gene: TRBV6-6
CDR3aa: CASNHMGRLMNTEAFF
CDR3nt: TGTGCCAGCAACCACATGGGTCGACTAATGAACACTGAAGCTTTCTTT

d_gene: -
abundance: -
j_gene: TRBJ2-7
v_gene: TRBV5-4
CDR3aa: CASSLGAIRDPYEQYF
CDR3nt: TGTGCCAGCAGCTTGGGGGCCATCCGAGATCCCTACGAGCAGTACTTC

d_gene: TRBD1
abundance: few
j_gene: TRBJ2-3
v_gene: TRBV4-1
CDR3aa: CASSQGQGPTGTQYF
CDR3nt: TGCGCCAGCAGCCAAGGACAGGGGCCCACAGGGACGCAGTATTTT

d_gene: TRBD1
abundance: few
j_gene: TRBJ2-1
v_gene: TRBV12-3/TRBV12-4
CDR3aa: CASSQRDRGRNEQFF
CDR3nt: TGTGCCAGCAGTCAAAGGGACAGGGGGCGCAATGAGCAGTTCTTC

d_gene: TRBD2
abundance: few
j_gene: TRBJ2-7
v_gene: TRBV24-1
CDR3aa: CATSDGLIGLAGRPYEQYF
CDR3nt: TGTGCCACCAGTGATGGATTAATCGGACTAGCGGGAAGGCCCTACGAGCAGTACTTC

d_gene: TRBD2
abundance: -
j_gene: TRBJ2-3
v_gene: TRBV6-2/TRBV6-3
CDR3aa: CASLAGGSTDTQYF
CDR3nt: TGTGCCAGCCTAGCGGGAGGGTCCACAGATACGCAGTATTTT

d_gene: -
abundance: few
j_gene: TRBJ2-2
v_gene: TRBV10-3
CDR3aa: CAISDRGAAREAGELFF
CDR3nt: TGTGCCATCAGTGACAGGGGTGCGGCCCGCGAGGCCGGGGAGCTGTTTTTT

d_gene: TRBD1
abundance: -
j_gene: TRBJ2-1
v_gene: TRBV12-3/TRBV12-4
CDR3aa: CASSLATGAYNEQFF
CDR3nt: TGTGCCAGCAGTTTAGCGACAGGGGCATACAATGAGCAGTTCTTC

d_gene: -
abundance: -
j_gene: TRBJ2-5
v_gene: TRBV5-6
CDR3aa: CASSVWGGGFETQYF
CDR3nt: TGTGCCAGCAGCGTCTGGGGAGGCGGGTTCGAGACCCAGTACTTC

d_gene: -
abundance: few
j_gene: TRBJ1-6
v_gene: TRBV5-1
CDR3aa: CASSWSGVYNSPLHF
CDR3nt: TGCGCCAGCAGCTGGTCCGGGGTGTATAATTCACCCCTCCACTTT

d_gene: -
abundance: -
j_gene: TRBJ2-5
v_gene: TRBV12-3/TRBV12-4
CDR3aa: CASNGDMGQETQYF
CDR3nt: TGTGCCAGCAACGGGGACATGGGACAAGAGACCCAGTACTTC

d_gene: TRBD1
abundance: -
j_gene: TRBJ2-1
v_gene: TRBV20-1
CDR3aa: CSARQGIGLNEQFF
CDR3nt: TGCAGTGCCCGACAGGGGATCGGGCTCAATGAGCAGTTCTTC

d_gene: -
abundance: many
j_gene: TRBJ2-1
v_gene: TRBV5-1
CDR3aa: CASSFLGGLDNEQFF
CDR3nt: TGCGCCAGCAGCTTCCTCGGGGGGCTGGACAATGAGCAGTTCTTC

d_gene: -
abundance: -
j_gene: TRBJ1-5
v_gene: TRBV27
CDR3aa: CASAPPGNQPQHF
CDR3nt: TGTGCCAGCGCACCCCCGGGGAACCAGCCCCAGCATTTT

d_gene: TRBD1
abundance: few
j_gene: TRBJ1-4
v_gene: TRBV6-6
CDR3aa: CASSIDRVGEKLFF
CDR3nt: TGTGCCAGCAGTATAGACAGGGTTGGTGAAAAACTGTTTTTT

d_gene: -
abundance: few
j_gene: TRBJ2-3
v_gene: TRBV6-5
CDR3aa: CASSYSRTLTGADTQYF
CDR3nt: TGTGCCAGCAGTTACTCTCGGACACTCACCGGCGCAGATACGCAGTATTTT

d_gene: -
abundance: few
j_gene: TRBJ2-7
v_gene: TRBV19
CDR3aa: CASSMGTVDEQYF
CDR3nt: TGTGCCAGTAGTATGGGGACTGTCGACGAGCAGTACTTC

d_gene: -
abundance: -
j_gene: TRBJ2-3
v_gene: TRBV5-1
CDR3aa: CASSLISASFEGDTQYF
CDR3nt: TGCGCCAGCAGCTTGATCTCGGCTAGTTTCGAGGGCGATACGCAGTATTTT

d_gene: -
abundance: -
j_gene: TRBJ2-5
v_gene: TRBV12-3/TRBV12-4
CDR3aa: CASSPTRRGSMETQYF
CDR3nt: TGTGCCAGCAGTCCGACCCGGAGAGGGTCTATGGAGACCCAGTACTTC

d_gene: TRBD2
abundance: few
j_gene: TRBJ2-3
v_gene: TRBV20-1
CDR3aa: CSARGYFTSGGADTQYF
CDR3nt: TGCAGTGCTAGGGGATACTTTACTAGCGGGGGCGCAGATACGCAGTATTTT

d_gene: -
abundance: few
j_gene: TRBJ2-7
v_gene: TRBV3-1
CDR3aa: CASSRSLGSYEQYF
CDR3nt: TGTGCCAGCAGCCGGAGCCTAGGGTCCTACGAGCAGTACTTC

d_gene: TRBD1
abundance: -
j_gene: TRBJ1-2
v_gene: TRBV6-1
CDR3aa: CASSDWTGGNGYTF
CDR3nt: TGTGCCAGCAGTGACTGGACAGGGGGAAATGGCTACACCTTC

d_gene: TRBD2
abundance: -
j_gene: TRBJ2-1
v_gene: TRBV7-3
CDR3aa: CASSSRPLAGYNEQFF
CDR3nt: TGTGCCAGCAGCTCCCGCCCTCTAGCGGGGTACAATGAGCAGTTCTTC

d_gene: -
abundance: few
j_gene: TRBJ2-7
v_gene: TRBV12-3/TRBV12-4
CDR3aa: CASSYTPYEQYF
CDR3nt: TGTGCCAGCAGTTATACCCCCTACGAGCAGTACTTC

d_gene: TRBD2
abundance: -
j_gene: TRBJ2-1
v_gene: TRBV4-2
CDR3aa: CASSHSSGTYNEQFF
CDR3nt: TGTGCCAGCAGCCACAGTAGCGGGACTTACAATGAGCAGTTCTTC

d_gene: TRBD1
abundance: -
j_gene: TRBJ2-3
v_gene: TRBV12-3/TRBV12-4
CDR3aa: CASSTRTGADTQYF
CDR3nt: TGTGCCAGCAGTACCAGGACAGGGGCAGATACGCAGTATTTT

d_gene: -
abundance: few
j_gene: TRBJ1-1
v_gene: TRBV18
CDR3aa: CASSPPLTEAFF
CDR3nt: TGTGCCAGCTCACCCCCTCTCACTGAAGCTTTCTTT

d_gene: -
abundance: few
j_gene: TRBJ2-2
v_gene: TRBV11-2
CDR3aa: CASSRREGNTGELFF
CDR3nt: TGTGCCAGCAGCCGGCGGGAAGGGAACACCGGGGAGCTGTTTTTT

d_gene: -
abundance: -
j_gene: TRBJ1-2
v_gene: TRBV4-2
CDR3aa: CASSQDRARTGSNYGYTF
CDR3nt: TGTGCCAGCAGCCAAGATCGGGCGAGAACAGGGTCTAACTATGGCTACACCTTC

d_gene: -
abundance: -
j_gene: TRBJ2-1
v_gene: TRBV6-5
CDR3aa: CAIEGNEQFF
CDR3nt: TGTGCCATAGAAGGGAATGAGCAGTTCTTC

d_gene: TRBD2
abundance: -
j_gene: TRBJ2-3
v_gene: TRBV7-8
CDR3aa: CASSRKAGGPTDTQYF
CDR3nt: TGTGCCAGCAGCCGAAAAGCGGGAGGGCCGACAGATACGCAGTATTTT

d_gene: -
abundance: -
j_gene: TRBJ1-4
v_gene: TRBV7-9
CDR3aa: CASSPVGSLNEKLFF
CDR3nt: TGTGCCAGCAGCCCCGTAGGCAGCCTTAATGAAAAACTGTTTTTT

d_gene: -
abundance: -
j_gene: TRBJ2-1
v_gene: TRBV7-2
CDR3aa: CASSLALLGDEQFF
CDR3nt: TGTGCCAGCAGCTTAGCGCTGTTGGGGGATGAGCAGTTCTTC

d_gene: -
abundance: few
j_gene: TRBJ2-1
v_gene: TRBV6-5
CDR3aa: CATTSRALEQFF
CDR3nt: TGTGCCACCACAAGCAGAGCCTTGGAGCAGTTCTTC

d_gene: -
abundance: -
j_gene: TRBJ2-7
v_gene: TRBV5-1
CDR3aa: CASSLWTGAYEQYF
CDR3nt: TGCGCCAGCAGCTTGTGGACGGGCGCCTACGAGCAGTACTTC

d_gene: -
abundance: -
j_gene: TRBJ2-7
v_gene: TRBV6-5
CDR3aa: CASSYSRGYSGEQYF
CDR3nt: TGTGCCAGCAGTTACTCTCGGGGTTATTCAGGCGAGCAGTACTTC

d_gene: -
abundance: -
j_gene: TRBJ1-5
v_gene: TRBV18
CDR3aa: CASSPSGNIGQPQHF
CDR3nt: TGTGCCAGCTCACCTTCAGGGAATATTGGTCAGCCCCAGCATTTT

d_gene: -
abundance: -
j_gene: TRBJ2-2
v_gene: TRBV12-5
CDR3aa: CASGTPLAGELFF
CDR3nt: TGTGCTAGTGGTACCCCTCTCGCCGGGGAGCTGTTTTTT

d_gene: TRBD2
abundance: few
j_gene: TRBJ2-1
v_gene: TRBV12-3/TRBV12-4
CDR3aa: CASRPRLAGSYNEQFF
CDR3nt: TGTGCCAGCAGACCGAGACTAGCGGGATCCTACAATGAGCAGTTCTTC

d_gene: -
abundance: few
j_gene: TRBJ1-2
v_gene: TRBV6-5
CDR3aa: CASRNVRRATYGYTF
CDR3nt: TGTGCCAGCAGGAACGTGAGGAGGGCTACGTATGGCTACACCTTC

d_gene: -
abundance: few
j_gene: TRBJ2-6
v_gene: TRBV13
CDR3aa: CASSLGLGSGANVLTF
CDR3nt: TGTGCCAGCAGCTTAGGGCTGGGGTCTGGGGCCAACGTCCTGACTTTC

d_gene: TRBD2
abundance: once
j_gene: TRBJ2-2
v_gene: TRBV7-9
CDR3aa: CASSARLAGRPTGELFF
CDR3nt: TGTGCCAGCAGCGCTAGGCTAGCGGGCCGCCCAACCGGGGAGCTGTTTTTT

d_gene: -
abundance: -
j_gene: TRBJ2-7
v_gene: TRBV5-1
CDR3aa: CASSLRMVSGPGEQYF
CDR3nt: TGCGCCAGCAGCTTAAGGATGGTGTCCGGGCCGGGAGAGCAGTACTTC

d_gene: -
abundance: -
j_gene: TRBJ2-5
v_gene: TRBV13
CDR3aa: CASSPPAEETQYF
CDR3nt: TGTGCCAGCAGCCCTCCTGCAGAGGAGACCCAGTACTTC

d_gene: TRBD2
abundance: -
j_gene: TRBJ2-5
v_gene: TRBV5-6
CDR3aa: CASSDNGLAGKETQYF
CDR3nt: TGTGCCAGCAGCGATAACGGACTAGCGGGGAAAGAGACCCAGTACTTC

d_gene: -
abundance: -
j_gene: TRBJ1-5
v_gene: TRBV24-1
CDR3aa: CATSDFGVNQPQHF
CDR3nt: TGTGCCACCAGTGATTTCGGCGTCAATCAGCCCCAGCATTTT

d_gene: -
abundance: -
j_gene: TRBJ1-2
v_gene: TRBV19
CDR3aa: CASSLGSNGYTF
CDR3nt: TGTGCCAGTAGTTTGGGGAGCAATGGCTACACCTTC

d_gene: TRBD2
abundance: -
j_gene: TRBJ2-1
v_gene: TRBV7-2
CDR3aa: CASSHGLAGSTIHDEQFF
CDR3nt: TGTGCCAGCAGCCACGGGCTAGCGGGCTCCACGATTCACGATGAGCAGTTCTTC

d_gene: TRBD1
abundance: -
j_gene: TRBJ1-2
v_gene: TRBV12-3/TRBV12-4
CDR3aa: CASSGNRGSYGYTF
CDR3nt: TGTGCCAGCAGTGGTAACAGGGGGTCCTATGGCTACACCTTC